Below, 30 T cell receptor beta chains from the same sample are listed, as sequenced in a study of cytomegalovirus exposure and HLA in healthy donors. PCR employed 60 Vbeta and 13 Jbeta primers. TCRdb keeps only in-frame clones here, not all; method: immunoSEQ multiplex PCR. The sample contains 250,000 to 300,000 clones, approximately 85% of which appear only once. Material for sequencing was PBMCs. The receptor set was obtained from a woman aged 40 to 50 in good health and CMV-seropositive.

This CDR3 is CASSLRLAGGPGTQYF. The CDR3, as DNA: TGTGCCAGCAGCCTCCGACTAGCGGGAGGGCCGGGGACGCAGTATTTT. The V gene is TRBV7-9, the J gene TRBJ2-3, with 14 bases lining up with TRBD2. The V and J ends lost 5 bases and 9 bases, in that order; junction bases with no gene match: 10. The CDR3 runs to 16 residues. Germline V gives CDR1 SEHNR, CDR2 FQNEAQ (reference sequence).

This rearrangement joins TRBV11-3 to TRBJ2-5; the match to TRBD1 covers 9 bases. This CDR3 is 16 amino acids long. The germline gives CDR1 SGHNT, CDR2 YENEEA. The V segment lost 0 bases and the J segment 4 bases; nucleotides outside the gene matches: 6. CDR3 DNA: TGTGCCAGCAGCTTAGAAGGGGGACAGGGCAGAGAGACCCAGTACTTC. It codes for CASSLEGGQGRETQYF.

DNA for the CDR3: TGTGCCACCGCCGAAACAGTAACCCAGGGTTGGAATCAGCCCCAGCATTTT. Translation gives CATAETVTQGWNQPQHF. The gene calls are TRBV19 and TRBJ1-5, with D perhaps matching TRBD1 (5 bases). The CDR3 has 17 residues. V dropped 10 bases and J dropped 4 bases, with 26 bases sitting between them. Per the germline V gene, CDR1 is LNHDA and CDR2 is SQIVND (reference sequence). Full variable domain (outside the CDR3, taken from reference TRBV19 and TRBJ1-5): DGGITQSPKYLFRKEGQNVTLSCEQNLNHDAMYWYRQDPGQGLRLIYYSQIVNDFQKGDIAEGYSVSREKKESFPLTVTSAQKNPTAFYLCATAETVTQGWNQPQHFGDGTRLSIL.

With regard to this clone: This sample also contains other DNA sequences that code for the same CDR3. V is TRBV6-5 and J is TRBJ1-1, with D maybe TRBD1 (6 bases). Germline V lookup: CDR1 MNHEY, CDR2 SVGAGI. This CDR3 contains 15 residues. V lost 0 bases and J lost 2, with 10 bases in between. The CDR3 sequence: CASSYSPGANTEAFF. The CDR3 nucleotides read TGTGCCAGCAGTTACTCGCCAGGGGCTAACACTGAAGCTTTCTTT.

This clone was picked up a small number of times. This rearrangement joins TRBV6-5 to TRBJ1-1, with D unresolved. V lost 2 bases and J 0 bases, leaving 13 bases between the germline ends. Germline V lookup: CDR1 MNHEY, CDR2 SVGAGI. This CDR3 comprises 16 residues. DNA for the CDR3: TGTGCCAGCAGTTACAGCTGGCAGCGCTTGAACACTGAAGCTTTCTTT. Its translation: CASSYSWQRLNTEAFF.

The chain joins TRBV15 to TRBJ2-1; 7 bases map to TRBD2. The CDR3 is made up of 16 amino acids. V trimming: 0 bases; J trimming: 4 bases; junction bases outside the gene matches: 6. The germline V gene encodes CDR1 LNHNV and CDR2 YYDKDF (reference sequence). The CDR3 sequence: CATSRDWREPYNEQFF. The CDR3 coding sequence is TGTGCCACCAGCAGAGATTGGCGGGAGCCGTACAATGAGCAGTTCTTC.

J is TRBJ1-2 and V is TRBV19; the match to TRBD1 covers 7 bases. Losses at the gene ends were 6 bases for V and 2 bases for J; bases not matched to a gene: 6. The germline V gene has CDR1 LNHDA and CDR2 SQIVND (reference sequence). The CDR3 length is 14 residues. The CDR3 protein is CASRRDSNNYGYTF. The DNA of the CDR3 is TGTGCCAGTAGAAGGGACAGCAACAACTATGGCTACACCTTC.

The chain carries TRBV6-5 and TRBJ1-1; D may be TRBD1 (6 bases). This CDR3 comprises 15 residues. Germline loops: CDR1 MNHEY, CDR2 SVGAGI. Trimming cost V 1 base and J 7 bases, with 16 bases left between them. CDR3 nucleotides: TGTGCCAGCAGTTACTTGGGGGCGCCCCAGGGTGAAGCTTTCTTT. Translating it yields CASSYLGAPQGEAFF.

The genes are TRBV7-9 and TRBJ2-3, with TRBD1 matching over 8 bases. The V segment lost 5 bases and the J segment 1 base; nucleotides outside the gene matches: 2. The CDR3 length is 14 residues. Germline CDR1 and CDR2: SEHNR and FQNEAQ (reference sequence). The CDR3 DNA reads TGTGCCAGCAGCAAACAGGGGGGCACAGATACGCAGTATTTT. Translation: CASSKQGGTDTQYF.

The chain links TRBV7-2 to TRBJ2-7; TRBD2 agrees at 11 bases. Trimming cost V 5 bases and J 1 base; bases outside gene matches: 4. In germline, CDR1 is SGHTA, CDR2 FQGNSA. The CDR3 covers 15 residues. CDR3 sequence: CASSRTSGSSYEQYF. The CDR3 DNA reads TGTGCCAGCAGCCGTACTAGCGGGAGTTCCTACGAGCAGTACTTC.

The rearrangement joins TRBV7-2 to TRBJ1-1; D ambiguous. CDR3 length: 15 residues. V was cut by 1 base and J by 0 bases, with 9 bases left in between. Germline V lookup: CDR1 SGHTA, CDR2 FQGNSA. The CDR3: CASSLEGVLNTEAFF. The CDR3 DNA reads as TGTGCCAGCAGCTTAGAGGGAGTCCTGAACACTGAAGCTTTCTTT. Variable domain in full (rest from reference TRBV7-2 and TRBJ1-1): GAGVSQSPSNKVTEKGKDVELRCDPISGHTALYWYRQSLGQGLEFLIYFQGNSAPDKSGLPSDRFSAERTGGSVSTLTIQRTQQEDSAVYLCASSLEGVLNTEAFFGQGTRLTVV.

CDR3 sequence reads: CASSWTSSYNEQFF. The CDR3 DNA reads TGCGCCAGTAGTTGGACTAGCTCCTACAATGAGCAGTTCTTC. The rearrangement links TRBV5-1 to TRBJ2-1; 7 bases agree with TRBD2. The V gene's germline CDR1 is SGHRS and CDR2 YFSETQ. The CDR3 runs 14 residues. Germline trimming cut 8 bases from V and 0 bases from J; bases unmatched to any gene: 5. The full variable domain, in which reference TRBV5-1 and TRBJ2-1 provide the parts outside the CDR3, is KAGVTQTPRYLIKTRGQQVTLSCSPISGHRSVSWYQQTPGQGLQFLFEYFSETQRNKGNFPGRFSGRQFSNSRSEMNVSTLELGDSALYLCASSWTSSYNEQFFGPGTRLTVL.

This clone was detected a few times. This rearrangement joins TRBV5-4 to TRBJ2-1; 9 bases align to TRBD2. Germline V gene sequence: CDR1 SGHNT, CDR2 YYREEE (reference sequence). The junction had 2 bases not matched to a gene; V was cut back by 2 bases and J by 2 bases. The CDR3 has 15 amino acids. CDR3 coding DNA: TGTGCCAGCAGCTTTAGCGGGAGTCCCTACAATGAGCAGTTCTTC. It codes for CASSFSGSPYNEQFF.

This chain joins TRBV5-4 and TRBJ1-5; 12 nucleotides match TRBD1. The CDR3 runs 18 residues. V lost 3 bases, J lost 3 bases, and 10 bases stayed unmatched. Germline CDR1 and CDR2: SGHNT and YYREEE (reference sequence). CDR3 amino acids: CASSSSPGTGGPNQPQHF. CDR3 nucleotide sequence: TGTGCCAGCAGCTCCAGCCCCGGGACAGGGGGCCCCAATCAGCCCCAGCATTTT. The full variable domain, in which reference TRBV5-4 and TRBJ1-5 provide the parts outside the CDR3, is ETGVTQSPTHLIKTRGQQVTLRCSSQSGHNTVSWYQQALGQGPQFIFQYYREEENGRGNFPPRFSGLQFPNYSSELNVNALELDDSALYLCASSSSPGTGGPNQPQHFGDGTRLSIL.

The rearrangement uses TRBV30 and TRBJ1-5; D remains ambiguous. Germline CDR1 is GTSNPN and CDR2 is SVGIG (reference sequence). V shed 0 bases and J shed 0 bases, with 9 bases lying between them. This CDR3 region has 15 residues. CDR3 amino acids: CAWSVPGISNQPQHF. CDR3 bases: TGTGCCTGGAGTGTTCCCGGGATTAGCAATCAGCCCCAGCATTTT.

The chain couples TRBV6-5 to TRBJ2-1, with a possible D match to TRBD2 (6 bases). CDR1 is MNHEY, CDR2 SVGAGI, per germline. This CDR3 is 14 amino acids long. With 7 bases removed from V and 5 bases from J, the gap between germline ends came to 15 bases. The DNA for the CDR3 is TGTGCCAGCACATACCTGGGGACTCACAATGAGCAGTTCTTC. Encoded protein: CASTYLGTHNEQFF.

The chain has TRBV6-6 and TRBJ2-7; 10 bases align to TRBD2. This CDR3 is built from 16 residues. V was pared by 6 bases and J by 1 base, with 9 bases of the junction left unmatched. Germline V gives CDR1 MNHNY, CDR2 SVGAGI (reference sequence). The CDR3 reads CASSLGLAELSYEQYF. The CDR3 bases are TGTGCCAGCAGCCTTGGACTAGCGGAACTATCCTACGAGCAGTACTTC.

This chain uses TRBV5-6 with TRBJ2-2; 9 bases are a match to TRBD1. The CDR3 extends over 16 amino acids. J lost 1 base, V lost 3 bases, and 4 bases had no gene match. Germline CDR1 reads SGHDT; CDR2 reads YYEEEE. CDR3 loop: CASSYYRGQNTGELFF. The DNA of the CDR3 is TGTGCCAGCAGCTATTACAGGGGGCAGAACACCGGGGAGCTGTTTTTT.

This chain joins TRBV25-1 and TRBJ1-1, with 7 bases identical to TRBD1. The CDR3 is 15 amino acids. Germline V gene data show CDR1 as MGHDK and CDR2 as SYGVNS. V was clipped by 1 base and J by 4 bases; unmatched bases: 6. CDR3 in DNA: TGTGCCAGCAGTGAATCGGTGCCAGGGGGCACTGAAGCTTTCTTT. Amino acids: CASSESVPGGTEAFF.

The chain joins TRBV5-4 to TRBJ2-2; a possible D gene is TRBD1 (6 bases). The ends were cut back, 4 bases at V and 2 bases at J, with 15 bases in the middle. The V gene's germline CDR1 is SGHNT and CDR2 YYREEE (reference sequence). The CDR3 is made up of 16 amino acids. The CDR3 sequence is CASSPIGGVNTGELFF. CDR3 sequence (DNA): TGTGCCAGCAGCCCCATAGGGGGAGTAAACACCGGGGAGCTGTTTTTT.

V and J are TRBV29-1 and TRBJ2-1; D may be TRBD2 (6 bases). CDR1 is SQVTM, CDR2 ANQGSEA, per germline. The CDR3 loop spans 11 amino acids. Trimming pared 2 bases from V and 9 bases from J, leaving 8 bases between. The CDR3 spells CSVELAFEQFF. DNA of the CDR3: TGCAGCGTTGAACTAGCGTTTGAGCAGTTCTTC.

The chain employs TRBV5-1 and TRBJ2-1, with 8 nucleotides matching TRBD2. V lost 0 bases to trimming and J lost 4 bases; unmatched junction nucleotides: 6. Germline CDR1 is SGHRS and CDR2 is YFSETQ. This CDR3 has 16 amino acids. CDR3 nucleotide sequence: TGCGCCAGCAGCTTGGGATCGGGAGGGTTGTACAATGAGCAGTTCTTC. As protein: CASSLGSGGLYNEQFF.

This chain joins TRBV9 and TRBJ2-3, with D hard to call. Germline CDR1 is SGDLS and CDR2 is YYNGEE. With 3 bases removed from V and 0 bases from J, the gap between germline ends came to 14 bases. This CDR3 has 16 amino acids. In DNA, the CDR3 is TGTGCCAGCAGCGCCCTATCTGCTCCTAGCACAGATACGCAGTATTTT. It specifies CASSALSAPSTDTQYF.

The chain couples TRBV4-3 to TRBJ2-7; D is perhaps TRBD2 (5 bases). This CDR3 spans 15 amino acids. V was pared by 1 base and J by 0 bases, with 10 bases between. The V gene's germline CDR1 is LGHNA and CDR2 YSLEER. The CDR3 sequence: CASSQGAGSSYEQYF. Written as DNA, the CDR3 is TGCGCCAGCAGCCAAGGGGCGGGCAGCTCCTACGAGCAGTACTTC.

The chain recombines TRBV5-6 with TRBJ2-5, with TRBD2 as a possible D gene (5 bases). Trimming removed 3 bases from V and 5 bases from J, with 17 bases in between. Germline V CDR1 and CDR2: SGHDT, YYEEEE. The CDR3 is 15 residues long. The CDR3 is CASSYGPGTGETQYF. The CDR3 DNA reads as TGTGCCAGCAGCTACGGACCTGGAACGGGGGAGACCCAGTACTTC.

This chain uses TRBV5-1 with TRBJ2-7; 7 bases are shared with TRBD2. The CDR3 has 14 residues. V lost 5 bases and J lost 2; bases outside the gene matches: 7. The germline V gene has CDR1 SGHRS and CDR2 YFSETQ. The CDR3: CASSGGDFTYEQYF. The CDR3 coding sequence is TGCGCCAGCAGTGGGGGGGACTTCACCTACGAGCAGTACTTC.

This chain uses TRBV7-9 with TRBJ1-6; a possible D gene is TRBD1 (5 bases). The V gene's germline CDR1 is SEHNR and CDR2 FQNEAQ (reference sequence). The V end lost 1 base, the J end lost 9 bases, and 13 bases lay between the germline ends. This CDR3 has 15 residues. The chain's CDR3 is CASSLVSGGGSPLHF. The CDR3 DNA sequence: TGTGCCAGCAGCTTAGTCTCGGGGGGAGGTTCACCCCTCCACTTT.

V is TRBV7-3 and J is TRBJ2-5; 14 positions agree with TRBD2. CDR1 is SGHTA and CDR2 is FQGTGA in the germline V gene. V gave up 3 bases and J gave up 7 bases; unmatched junction bases: 10. There are 17 residues in the CDR3. CDR3 region: CASSFGGPGLAGGTQYF. The CDR3, as DNA: TGTGCCAGCAGCTTTGGTGGCCCCGGACTAGCGGGAGGGACCCAGTACTTC.

V gene TRBV7-6 combines with J gene TRBJ2-1, with 9 bases lining up with TRBD2. The germline gives CDR1 SGHVS, CDR2 FNYEAQ. The CDR3 consists of 18 residues. The V segment lost 0 bases and the J segment 0 bases; nucleotides outside the gene matches: 6. The CDR3 DNA reads as TGTGCCAGCAGCTTAGCGGTGCGGGAGGGAAGCTCCTACAATGAGCAGTTCTTC. Translated, it gives CASSLAVREGSSYNEQFF.

This chain uses TRBV7-9 with TRBJ2-2; D might be TRBD1 (6 bases). The length of the CDR3 is 14 residues. V was clipped by 5 bases and J by 3 bases, with 10 bases between them. The germline CDR1 and CDR2 sequences are SEHNR and FQNEAQ (reference sequence). In DNA form, the CDR3 reads TGTGCCAGCAGCAAACAGGGTTACACCGGGGAGCTGTTTTTT. It yields the protein CASSKQGYTGELFF.